The clone carrying this TCR beta chain was counted many times. Its antigen is unidentified. Additional DNA sequences in this sample encode the identical CDR3. V lost 3 bases, J lost 1 base, and 8 bases stayed unmatched. The CDR3 is made up of 15 amino acids. From germline, CDR1 is GTSNPN and CDR2 SVGIG (reference sequence). These data come from a study of cytomegalovirus exposure and HLA in healthy donors. Study results and caveats: A classifier reportedly called cytomegalovirus status with high sensitivity and specificity. Clusters of TCRs from the first cohort tended to co-occur in the roughly 120 validation repertoires (as a later analysis found). In vitro testing confirmed a few CMV-associated chains as specific for CMV antigens.

The assay was immunoSEQ multiplex PCR, and TCRdb's table has in-frame clones only and misses some. Of roughly 200,000 clones listed, about 81% are singletons. The donors were in the roughly 110-subject validation cohort, distinct from the approximately 700-subject first cohort. V is TRBV30 and J is TRBJ1-1; 7 positions agree with TRBD1. Sequencing input: PBMCs. This clonotype was obtained from a woman aged 30 to 39 in good health and CMV-seronegative. CDR3 sequence reads: CAWSPLDRRNTEAFF. The CDR3 bases are TGTGCCTGGAGCCCCCTGGACAGGAGGAACACTGAAGCTTTCTTT.